The clone carrying this T cell receptor (beta chain) was counted between two and nine times. Its antigen remains unidentified. The sample belongs to a study of T cell repertoires in cytomegalovirus infection. In the study overall: Public TCR beta signatures were indicative of both CMV infection and a matching HLA type.

Between the trimmed V and J ends, which lost 0 bases and 4 bases, there was a span of 13 bases. This CDR3 comprises 17 residues. Germline CDR1 MGHRA, CDR2 YSYEKL. Whole-study results and caveats: Identification of carriers of CMV plus the relevant HLA was achieved through cumulative public TCR beta family frequency. In two of eight donors, the top clonotype was HLA-C-restricted CMV-specific.

TCRdb independently ran MiXCR on the reads; one entry per CDR3 protein. The sample gives 200,000 to 300,000 distinct CDR3 sequences, 9.1% of which show up once; about 15% is in the top ten. This receptor was identified in a human donor in good health (CMV status not recorded). Some clones in this sample may be carry-over from other donors' samples. The gene calls are TRBV4-1 and TRBJ1-6; D possibly corresponds to TRBD1 (5 bases). Sequencing was done on a sample of PBMCs. The CDR3 reads CASSQDRQQVYNSPLHF. DNA for the CDR3: TGCGCCAGCAGCCAAGATAGGCAACAGGTTTATAATTCACCCCTCCACTTT.